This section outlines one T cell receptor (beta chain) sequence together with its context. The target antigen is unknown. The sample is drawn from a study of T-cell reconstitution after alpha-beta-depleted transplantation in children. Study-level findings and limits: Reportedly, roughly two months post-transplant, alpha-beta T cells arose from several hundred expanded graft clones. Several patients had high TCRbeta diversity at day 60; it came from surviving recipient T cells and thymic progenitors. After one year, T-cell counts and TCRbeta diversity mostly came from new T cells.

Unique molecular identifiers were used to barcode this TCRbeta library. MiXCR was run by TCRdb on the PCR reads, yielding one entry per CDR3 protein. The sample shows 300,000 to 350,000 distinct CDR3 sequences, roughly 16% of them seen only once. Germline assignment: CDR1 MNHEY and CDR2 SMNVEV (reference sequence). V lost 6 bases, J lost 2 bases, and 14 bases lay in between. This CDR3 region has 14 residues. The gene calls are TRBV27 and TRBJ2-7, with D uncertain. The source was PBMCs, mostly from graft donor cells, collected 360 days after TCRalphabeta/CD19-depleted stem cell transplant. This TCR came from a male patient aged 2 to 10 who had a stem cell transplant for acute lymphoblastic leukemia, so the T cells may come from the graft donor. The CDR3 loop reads CASRPRHATYEQYF. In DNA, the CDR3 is TGTGCCAGCAGACCCAGACATGCTACCTACGAGCAGTACTTC.